What follows are 25 T cell receptor beta chains derived from one specimen sequenced in a study of blood T cell repertoires in COVID-19. Clones were sequenced by immunoSEQ multiplex PCR, and TCRdb holds only the in-frame ones, with some missing. This sample yields 150,000 to 200,000 clones, of which approximately 75% are seen a single time; approximately 11% belongs to the top ten. The sequencing sample was made of peripheral blood. These receptors all stem from a human donor in a cohort sampled during active COVID-19.

The chain joins TRBV18 to TRBJ2-7, with TRBD1 matching over 7 bases. Germline V gene sequence: CDR1 KGHSH, CDR2 LQKENI. This CDR3 region has 15 residues. V lost 2 bases, J lost 2 bases, and 6 bases stayed unmatched. For the CDR3, the DNA is TGTGCCAGCTCACCATTCCGGGACAGTCCCTACGAGCAGTACTTC. The encoded protein is CASSPFRDSPYEQYF. Full variable domain (remainder filled in from reference TRBV18 and TRBJ2-7): NAGVMQNPRHLVRRRGQEARLRCSPMKGHSHVYWYRQLPEEGLKFMVYLQKENIIDESGMPKERFSAEFPKEGPSILRIQQVVRGDSAAYFCASSPFRDSPYEQYFGPGTRLTVT.

The CDR3 here is CASSLLLLEQFF. The CDR3 nucleotides are TGTGCCAGCAGCTTACTTCTTCTCGAGCAGTTCTTC. This sequence joins TRBV5-6 and TRBJ2-1; D uncertain. CDR3 length: 12 amino acids. Germline V gene sequence: CDR1 SGHDT, CDR2 YYEEEE. V was cut by 2 bases and J by 10 bases, with 10 bases left in between.

The chain combines TRBV6-5 with TRBJ1-2; no definite D call. Trimming cost V 0 bases and J 0 bases, with 5 bases left between them. The CDR3 extends over 14 amino acids. In germline, CDR1 is MNHEY, CDR2 SVGAGI. CDR3 in amino acids: CASSYSGTNYGYTF. As DNA, the CDR3 is TGTGCCAGCAGTTACTCCGGGACTAACTATGGCTACACCTTC.

The genes are TRBV6-5 and TRBJ1-5, with D unresolved. This CDR3 is built from 12 residues. Per germline, CDR1 MNHEY and CDR2 SVGAGI. Trimming removed 4 bases at V and 4 bases at J, with 5 bases between. The CDR3 DNA reads as TGTGCCAGCAGTTCGGAGAATCAGCCCCAGCATTTT. Translated: CASSSENQPQHF.

The rearrangement joins TRBV11-2 to TRBJ1-1; D perhaps matches TRBD1 (6 bases). The V gene lost 6 bases and the J gene lost 1 base, with 12 bases spanning the gap. The V gene's germline CDR1 is SGHAT and CDR2 FQNNGV. The CDR3 has 14 amino acids. The CDR3 nucleotides read TGTGCCAGCAGTTCAGGGGTTTCGAACACTGAAGCTTTCTTT. Translation gives CASSSGVSNTEAFF. The full variable domain, its missing parts supplied by reference TRBV11-2 and TRBJ1-1, is EAGVAQSPRYKIIEKRQSVAFWCNPISGHATLYWYQQILGQGPKLLIQFQNNGVVDDSQLPKDRFSAERLKGVDSTLKIQPAKLEDSAVYLCASSSGVSNTEAFFGQGTRLTVV.

V gene TRBV4-1 combines with J gene TRBJ2-7; D may be TRBD1 (5 bases). This CDR3 is built from 15 residues. Germline-derived CDR1 and CDR2 are MGHRA and YSYEKL. V dropped 0 bases and J dropped 3 bases, with 12 bases sitting between them. This chain's CDR3 is CASSQDDRKGYEQYF. CDR3 DNA: TGCGCCAGCAGCCAAGACGACAGAAAGGGCTACGAGCAGTACTTC.

V gene TRBV11-2 combines with J gene TRBJ2-1; 16 nucleotides align to TRBD2. Unmatched junction bases numbered 4, after V lost 2 bases and J lost 9 bases. The V gene's germline CDR1 is SGHAT and CDR2 FQNNGV. The CDR3 extends over 16 amino acids. CDR3 bases: TGTGCCAGCAGCTTACGGGGACTAGCGGGAGGGAGTGAGCAGTTCTTC. It translates to CASSLRGLAGGSEQFF.

This chain joins TRBV5-1 and TRBJ1-2; D might be TRBD1 (6 bases). V gave up 0 bases and J gave up 4 bases, with 13 bases separating them. Germline V gene lookup returns CDR1 SGHRS and CDR2 YFSETQ. The CDR3 is 15 amino acids. CDR3 amino acids: CASSLAGDQSYGYTF. For the CDR3, the DNA is TGCGCCAGCAGCTTGGCAGGGGATCAGAGCTATGGCTACACCTTC. Looking up the rest from reference TRBV5-1 and TRBJ1-2 gives the full variable domain: KAGVTQTPRYLIKTRGQQVTLSCSPISGHRSVSWYQQTPGQGLQFLFEYFSETQRNKGNFPGRFSGRQFSNSRSEMNVSTLELGDSALYLCASSLAGDQSYGYTFGSGTRLTVV.

This clone was seen just once. The chain links TRBV30 to TRBJ2-5; D is perhaps TRBD1 (6 bases). The CDR3 has 15 amino acids. V was cut by 3 bases and J by 2 bases, with 16 bases left in between. Germline assignment: CDR1 GTSNPN and CDR2 SVGIG (reference sequence). The DNA of the CDR3 is TGTGCCTGGAGGGGGCGTAAGGACAGACAAGAGACCCAGTACTTC. Encoded protein: CAWRGRKDRQETQYF.

V and J are TRBV5-1 and TRBJ2-1; TRBD2 matches 7 bases. CDR1 is SGHRS and CDR2 is YFSETQ in the germline V gene. J gave up 0 bases and V 1 base, and 4 bases lay outside the gene matches. The CDR3 is 16 residues long. The CDR3 reads CASSLTSASSYNEQFF. CDR3 DNA sequence: TGCGCCAGCAGCTTGACTAGCGCGAGCTCCTACAATGAGCAGTTCTTC.

V usage is TRBV9 and J usage is TRBJ1-4; the D is unclear. This CDR3 is 15 amino acids long. The ends were cut back, 3 bases at V and 4 bases at J, with 13 bases in the middle. Germline loops: CDR1 SGDLS, CDR2 YYNGEE. The CDR3: CASSARRGINEKLFF. CDR3 sequence (DNA): TGTGCCAGCAGCGCCCGACGAGGGATTAATGAAAAACTGTTTTTT.

This chain connects TRBV5-1 to TRBJ1-4; D is perhaps TRBD1 (6 bases). V was clipped by 3 bases and J by 7 bases, with 13 bases between them. The CDR3 covers 14 residues. Germline CDR1 reads SGHRS; CDR2 reads YFSETQ. The chain's CDR3 is CASSSRGGGEKLFF. The CDR3 region has the DNA TGCGCCAGCAGCTCCAGGGGAGGGGGTGAAAAACTGTTTTTT.

V gene TRBV2 combines with J gene TRBJ2-5, with TRBD2 matching over 10 bases. Trimming removed 5 bases from V and 1 base from J; junction bases left unmatched: 4. The CDR3 length is 15 residues. Germline loops: CDR1 SNHLY, CDR2 FYNNEI. CDR3 bases: TGTGCCAGCAGTCCCAGACTAGCGGGCCAAGAGACCCAGTACTTC. Amino acids: CASSPRLAGQETQYF.

This clone was counted a few times. This sequence joins TRBV7-2 and TRBJ2-7, with TRBD2 identical over 8 bases. Germline V gives CDR1 SGHTA, CDR2 FQGNSA. V lost 3 bases to trimming and J lost 7 bases; unmatched junction nucleotides: 11. The CDR3 loop spans 15 amino acids. In nucleotides, the CDR3 is TGTGCCAGCAGCTTCACGATGGCGGGAGGAGGGGAGCAGTACTTC. It translates to CASSFTMAGGGEQYF. Drawing the rest from reference TRBV7-2 and TRBJ2-7, the complete variable domain is GAGVSQSPSNKVTEKGKDVELRCDPISGHTALYWYRQSLGQGLEFLIYFQGNSAPDKSGLPSDRFSAERTGGSVSTLTIQRTQQEDSAVYLCASSFTMAGGGEQYFGPGTRLTVT.

Points on this clone: The junction and the germline gene differ at one end; a read error may be behind it. The chain has TRBV4-1 and TRBJ2-3; D unclear. The CDR3 is 12 amino acids. Germline values: CDR1 MGHRA, CDR2 YSYEKL. The CDR3 coding sequence is TGCGCCAGCAGTCAAGCGACTGGAACGCAGTATTTT. This codes for CASSQATGTQYF.

The chain uses TRBV7-2 and TRBJ2-1; TRBD1 is a possible D gene (9 bases). Germline loops: CDR1 SGHTA, CDR2 FQGNSA. Trimming pared 10 bases from V and 4 bases from J, leaving 20 bases between. CDR3 length equals 15 residues. CDR3 region: CATSRGGQGYNEQFF. The CDR3 DNA reads TGTGCCACCTCCCGGGGGGGACAGGGTTACAATGAGCAGTTCTTC.

In DNA, the CDR3 is TGTGCCAGCAGCCGGGGGGCGGGAGGCTCCTACAATGAGCAGTTCTTC. Translating it yields CASSRGAGGSYNEQFF. The chain has TRBV7-9 and TRBJ2-1; 8 nucleotides line up with TRBD2. The germline V gene has CDR1 SEHNR and CDR2 FQNEAQ (reference sequence). The CDR3 extends over 16 amino acids. The junction had 6 bases not matched to a gene; V was cut back by 5 bases and J by 0 bases.

In its sample, this clone was seen many times. The chain links TRBV7-2 to TRBJ2-7; D perhaps matches TRBD2 (6 bases). V lost 1 base and J lost 3, with 13 bases in between. This CDR3 spans 15 amino acids. Germline CDR1 reads SGHTA; CDR2 reads FQGNSA. The CDR3 here is CASSLDPGLIYEQYF. DNA for the CDR3: TGTGCCAGCAGCTTAGACCCGGGACTCATCTACGAGCAGTACTTC. Drawing the rest from reference TRBV7-2 and TRBJ2-7, the complete variable domain is GAGVSQSPSNKVTEKGKDVELRCDPISGHTALYWYRQSLGQGLEFLIYFQGNSAPDKSGLPSDRFSAERTGGSVSTLTIQRTQQEDSAVYLCASSLDPGLIYEQYFGPGTRLTVT.

The CDR3 nucleotides are TGTGCCAGCAGTTTACTTACCGGGGGAAGCTCCTACAATGAGCAGTTCTTC. It translates to CASSLLTGGSSYNEQFF. The chain joins TRBV27 to TRBJ2-1; possible D gene TRBD2, 6 bases. The CDR3 is made up of 17 amino acids. Germline V gene data show CDR1 as MNHEY and CDR2 as SMNVEV (reference sequence). With 2 bases removed from V and 0 bases from J, the gap between germline ends came to 14 bases.

The chain uses TRBV10-3 and TRBJ1-5, with 8 bases matching TRBD1. The CDR3 has 15 residues. The ends lost 2 bases at V and 6 bases at J; junction bases unmatched: 6. Looked up from germline, CDR1 is ENHRY and CDR2 is SYGVKD. CDR3 nucleotide sequence: TGTGCCATCAGTGAGGCAGGGGGCGCCGGTCAGCCCCAGCATTTT. Protein: CAISEAGGAGQPQHF.

The V gene is TRBV6-2 or TRBV6-3, the J gene TRBJ1-1, with 8 bases lining up with TRBD1. Unmatched junction bases numbered 6, after V lost 0 bases and J lost 0 bases. This CDR3 region has 17 residues. CDR1 is MNHEY, CDR2 SVGEGT, per germline. CDR3 region: CASSYSGDRSLNTEAFF. In DNA form, the CDR3 reads TGTGCCAGCAGTTACTCGGGGGACAGGTCCTTGAACACTGAAGCTTTCTTT.

This clone has just a few counts. The chain is built from TRBV7-9 and TRBJ1-4, with 7 bases aligning to TRBD1. Trimming at V came to 5 bases and at J to 5 bases, leaving 2 bases not matched to a gene. Germline lookup yields CDR1 SEHNR and CDR2 FQNEAQ (reference sequence). The CDR3 totals 13 residues. The CDR3: CASSKGQNEKLFF. The CDR3 nucleotides are TGTGCCAGCAGCAAGGGACAGAATGAAAAACTGTTTTTT. Based on the CDR3 plus reference TRBV7-9 and TRBJ1-4, the full variable domain is DTGVSQNPRHKITKRGQNVTFRCDPISEHNRLYWYRQTLGQGPEFLTYFQNEAQLEKSRLLSDRFSAERPKGSFSTLEIQRTEQGDSAMYLCASSKGQNEKLFFGSGTQLSVL.

Only one count was recorded for this clone. This sequence joins TRBV18 and TRBJ2-5, with TRBD2 matching 12 bases. J was trimmed by 9 bases and V by 6 bases; bases with no gene match: 14. The CDR3 contains 16 residues. The V gene's germline CDR1 is KGHSH and CDR2 LQKENI. The CDR3: CASSPSMTSGGTAQYF. In DNA form, the CDR3 reads TGTGCCAGCTCCCCTTCGATGACTAGCGGGGGAACGGCCCAGTACTTC.

V gene TRBV25-1 combines with J gene TRBJ2-3, with 7 nucleotides matching TRBD2. Germline loops: CDR1 MGHDK, CDR2 SYGVNS. Unmatched junction bases numbered 6, after V lost 3 bases and J lost 6 bases. The length of the CDR3 is 14 residues. CDR3 sequence: CASSDRQGGDTQYF. In DNA, the CDR3 is TGTGCCAGCAGTGATCGGCAGGGAGGGGATACGCAGTATTTT.

The chain uses TRBV6-2 or TRBV6-3 and TRBJ2-6; D is possibly TRBD2 (5 bases). The length of the CDR3 is 17 residues. Looked up from germline, CDR1 is MNHEY and CDR2 is SVGEGT. V lost 5 bases and J 4 bases, leaving 18 bases between the germline ends. The CDR3, as DNA: TGTGCCAGCAGTGGACTCTCTTCCCCGGGAGGGGCCAACGTCCTGACTTTC. This translates into CASSGLSSPGGANVLTF.